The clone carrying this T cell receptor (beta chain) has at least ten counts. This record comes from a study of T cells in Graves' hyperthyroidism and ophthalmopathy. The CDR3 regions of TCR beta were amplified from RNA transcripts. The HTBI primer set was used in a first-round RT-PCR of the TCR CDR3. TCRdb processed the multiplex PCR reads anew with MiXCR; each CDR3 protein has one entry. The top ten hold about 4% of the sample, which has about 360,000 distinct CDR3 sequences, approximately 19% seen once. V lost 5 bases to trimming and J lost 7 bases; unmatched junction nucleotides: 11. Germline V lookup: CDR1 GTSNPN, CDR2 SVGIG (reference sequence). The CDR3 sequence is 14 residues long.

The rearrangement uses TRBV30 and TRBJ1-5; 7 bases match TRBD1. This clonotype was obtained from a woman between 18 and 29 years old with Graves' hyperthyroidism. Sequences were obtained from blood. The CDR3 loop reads CAWAAGQSRQPQHF. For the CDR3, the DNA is TGTGCCTGGGCGGCGGGACAGAGTCGGCAGCCCCAGCATTTT.